This T cell receptor beta chain was sequenced in a study of blood T cell repertoires in COVID-19. Study details: Sources were T cells, B-cell-depleted T cells, or PBMCs; the material itself was cDNA or gDNA.

With V trimmed by 5 bases and J by 5 bases, 13 bases remained unmatched. Germline V CDR1 and CDR2: WSHSY, SAAADI. The CDR3 consists of 17 residues. Authors' analysis steps: Researchers report that nucleated cell counts were estimated from reference gene primer amplification. TCRdb keeps only in-frame clones here, not all; method: immunoSEQ multiplex PCR. The DNA gave D and trimming, while V, J and clone size come from that table. In the table there are around 220,000 clones, 70% to 90% of which are singletons. This clonotype was obtained from a man between 18 and 29 years old with active or convalescent COVID-19. The sample comprised peripheral blood. The gene calls are TRBV10-2 and TRBJ2-3; the match to TRBD2 covers 10 bases. The CDR3 reads CASSPDLASGSVDTQYF. The CDR3 region has the DNA TGCGCCAGCAGTCCCGATTTGGCTAGCGGGAGTGTAGATACGCAGTATTTT.